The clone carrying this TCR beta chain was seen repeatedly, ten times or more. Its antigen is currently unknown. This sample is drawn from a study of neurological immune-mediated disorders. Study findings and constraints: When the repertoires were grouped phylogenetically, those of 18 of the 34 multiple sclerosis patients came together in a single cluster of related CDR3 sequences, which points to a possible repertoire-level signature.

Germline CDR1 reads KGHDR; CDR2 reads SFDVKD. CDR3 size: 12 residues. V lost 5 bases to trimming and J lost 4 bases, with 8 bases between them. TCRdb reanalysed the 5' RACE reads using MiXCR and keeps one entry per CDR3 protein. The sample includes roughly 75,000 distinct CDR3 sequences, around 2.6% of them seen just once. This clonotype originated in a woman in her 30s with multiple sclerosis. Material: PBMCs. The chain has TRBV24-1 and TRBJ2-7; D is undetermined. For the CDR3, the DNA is TGTGCCACCAGTGGTGGGGAATACGAGCAGTACTTC. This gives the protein CATSGGEYEQYF.